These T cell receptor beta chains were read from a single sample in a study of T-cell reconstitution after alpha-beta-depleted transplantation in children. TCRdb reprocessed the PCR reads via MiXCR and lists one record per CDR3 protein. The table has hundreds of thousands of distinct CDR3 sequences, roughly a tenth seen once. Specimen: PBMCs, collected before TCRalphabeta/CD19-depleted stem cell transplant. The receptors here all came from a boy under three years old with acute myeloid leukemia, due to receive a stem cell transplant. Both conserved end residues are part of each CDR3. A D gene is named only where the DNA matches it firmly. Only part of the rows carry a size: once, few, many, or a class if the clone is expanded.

cdr3_nt: TGTGCCAGCAGCTTGACTAGCGGGAGGGCGGGGCAAGAGACCCAGTACTTC
cdr3_aa: CASSLTSGRAGQETQYF
j_call: TRBJ2-5
v_call: TRBV5-8
clone_size: few
d_call: TRBD2

cdr3_nt: TGTGCCAGCAGCCAAGTGTCGGTAGGCAACACTGAAGCTTTCTTT
cdr3_aa: CASSQVSVGNTEAFF
j_call: TRBJ1-1
v_call: TRBV14
clone_size: NA
d_call: NA

cdr3_nt: TGTGCCAGCAGTCGCCTTCAACTAGCGGGAGCCGGGGAGCTGTTTTTT
cdr3_aa: CASSRLQLAGAGELFF
j_call: TRBJ2-2
v_call: TRBV6-1
clone_size: many
d_call: TRBD2

cdr3_nt: TGTGCCAGCAGCCCCGGGCGGCGTGAGTCCCAGTACTTC
cdr3_aa: CASSPGRRESQYF
j_call: TRBJ2-5
v_call: TRBV5-6
clone_size: NA
d_call: NA

cdr3_nt: TGTGCCAGCAGTTTATGGGGTCCACATAATTCACCCCTCCACTTT
cdr3_aa: CASSLWGPHNSPLHF
j_call: TRBJ1-6
v_call: TRBV12-3/TRBV12-4
clone_size: many
d_call: NA

cdr3_nt: TGTGCCATCAGGTCTCAGGGGGGAGCCCTCTACGAGCAGTACTTC
cdr3_aa: CAIRSQGGALYEQYF
j_call: TRBJ2-7
v_call: TRBV10-3
clone_size: many
d_call: NA

cdr3_nt: TGCGCCAGCAGCTTTGGGGACAGTATGAACACTGAAGCTTTCTTT
cdr3_aa: CASSFGDSMNTEAFF
j_call: TRBJ1-1
v_call: TRBV5-1
clone_size: many
d_call: TRBD1

cdr3_nt: TGTGCCAGCAGTTTCTGGCGGGGGGGCCGCCAAGAGACCCAGTACTTC
cdr3_aa: CASSFWRGGRQETQYF
j_call: TRBJ2-5
v_call: TRBV28
clone_size: few
d_call: TRBD2

cdr3_nt: TGTGCCAGCAGCTTCGACAGTCTTCGGGCCAACGTCCTGACTTTC
cdr3_aa: CASSFDSLRANVLTF
j_call: TRBJ2-6
v_call: TRBV7-2
clone_size: few
d_call: NA

cdr3_nt: TGCGCCAGCAGCTTAAACCCCTCACTAGCCTTCGGGGAGACCCAGTACTTC
cdr3_aa: CASSLNPSLAFGETQYF
j_call: TRBJ2-5
v_call: TRBV5-1
clone_size: many
d_call: NA

cdr3_nt: TGTGCCAGCAGTCTACGGGGGTACAATGAGCAGTTCTTC
cdr3_aa: CASSLRGYNEQFF
j_call: TRBJ2-1
v_call: TRBV27
clone_size: many
d_call: NA

cdr3_nt: TGTGCCAGCAGTCAGACCTTCTCCTACAATGAGCAGTTCTTC
cdr3_aa: CASSQTFSYNEQFF
j_call: TRBJ2-1
v_call: TRBV12-3/TRBV12-4
clone_size: NA
d_call: NA

cdr3_nt: TGTGCCAGCGCCCCGAGACAGAATCAAGAGACCCAGTACTTC
cdr3_aa: CASAPRQNQETQYF
j_call: TRBJ2-5
v_call: TRBV4-2
clone_size: many
d_call: NA

cdr3_nt: TGTGCCAGCAGTGTGGGCAGCGGGAGGTCTTACTACGAGCAGTACTTC
cdr3_aa: CASSVGSGRSYYEQYF
j_call: TRBJ2-7
v_call: TRBV12-3/TRBV12-4
clone_size: NA
d_call: TRBD2

cdr3_nt: TGTGCCCTCAGTGAAGGGCTCCTGGGGGATGAGCAGTTCTTC
cdr3_aa: CALSEGLLGDEQFF
j_call: TRBJ2-1
v_call: TRBV30
clone_size: NA
d_call: NA

cdr3_nt: TGCAGTGCTAGAGATCGGGGGACAGGGGGCAACATTCAGTACTTC
cdr3_aa: CSARDRGTGGNIQYF
j_call: TRBJ2-4
v_call: TRBV20-1
clone_size: many
d_call: TRBD1

cdr3_nt: TGTGCCAGCAGCAACCTTTTGTCGGATGAAAAACTGTTTTTT
cdr3_aa: CASSNLLSDEKLFF
j_call: TRBJ1-4
v_call: TRBV28
clone_size: many
d_call: NA

cdr3_nt: TGCAGCGTTTTGGGTCATGGCTACACCTTC
cdr3_aa: CSVLGHGYTF
j_call: TRBJ1-2
v_call: TRBV29-1
clone_size: many
d_call: NA

cdr3_nt: TGCGCCAGCAGCGTGGACACCTTGGCGTTCTACGAGCAGTACTTC
cdr3_aa: CASSVDTLAFYEQYF
j_call: TRBJ2-7
v_call: TRBV5-1
clone_size: many
d_call: NA

cdr3_nt: TGTGCCAGTAGTATAGATGCATTAACAGGGGGAGGCACAGATACGCAGTATTTT
cdr3_aa: CASSIDALTGGGTDTQYF
j_call: TRBJ2-3
v_call: TRBV19
clone_size: many
d_call: TRBD1

cdr3_nt: TGTGCCAGCAGCTTTTGGGACACCTACGAGCAGTACTTC
cdr3_aa: CASSFWDTYEQYF
j_call: TRBJ2-7
v_call: TRBV5-8
clone_size: many
d_call: NA

cdr3_nt: TGCGCCAGCAGCTTTCCCCCTAGAGGGGGGCACTACTACGCGCAGTACTTC
cdr3_aa: CASSFPPRGGHYYAQYF
j_call: TRBJ2-7
v_call: TRBV5-1
clone_size: NA
d_call: NA

cdr3_nt: TGCGCCAGCAGCTTGTTAGGGGGGCACACTGAAGCTTTCTTT
cdr3_aa: CASSLLGGHTEAFF
j_call: TRBJ1-1
v_call: TRBV5-1
clone_size: many
d_call: NA

cdr3_nt: TGCGCCAGCAGCTGGGGACTAGCGGGCTCCTACGAGCAGTACTTC
cdr3_aa: CASSWGLAGSYEQYF
j_call: TRBJ2-7
v_call: TRBV5-1
clone_size: many
d_call: TRBD2

cdr3_nt: TGTGCCAGCAGCGCCGGGACAGGGGTCTACAATGAGCAGTTCTTC
cdr3_aa: CASSAGTGVYNEQFF
j_call: TRBJ2-1
v_call: TRBV28
clone_size: many
d_call: TRBD1

cdr3_nt: TGTGCCAGCAGCCAACAGGGAAGAGGATACAATGAGCAGTTCTTC
cdr3_aa: CASSQQGRGYNEQFF
j_call: TRBJ2-1
v_call: TRBV7-8
clone_size: many
d_call: NA

cdr3_nt: TGCGCCAGCAGCCAAGATTGGGTTCAAGGGTCGGATTATGGCTACACCTTC
cdr3_aa: CASSQDWVQGSDYGYTF
j_call: TRBJ1-2
v_call: TRBV4-3
clone_size: few
d_call: NA

cdr3_nt: TGTGCCAGCAGGACAGGGAATAGCTACGAGCAGTACTTC
cdr3_aa: CASRTGNSYEQYF
j_call: TRBJ2-7
v_call: TRBV28
clone_size: many
d_call: TRBD1

cdr3_nt: TGCAGTGCTAGCCCGGCTAGCGGGGGGCGGTTAGCCAAAAACATTCAGTACTTC
cdr3_aa: CSASPASGGRLAKNIQYF
j_call: TRBJ2-4
v_call: TRBV20-1
clone_size: many
d_call: TRBD2

cdr3_nt: TGTGCCAGCAGCTTGCTCCATAGCAATCAGCCCCAGCATTTT
cdr3_aa: CASSLLHSNQPQHF
j_call: TRBJ1-5
v_call: TRBV5-6
clone_size: NA
d_call: NA

cdr3_nt: TGCAGTGCTGAGAGCGGGAGAGTGTACAATGAGCAGTTCTTC
cdr3_aa: CSAESGRVYNEQFF
j_call: TRBJ2-1
v_call: TRBV20-1
clone_size: NA
d_call: TRBD2

cdr3_nt: TGTGCCATCAGCCCCGGGACACTTCTCACAGATACGCAGTATTTT
cdr3_aa: CAISPGTLLTDTQYF
j_call: TRBJ2-3
v_call: TRBV7-9
clone_size: once
d_call: NA

cdr3_nt: TGCAGTGCTAAAGGGGACAGGGGGCACTACGAGCAGTACTTC
cdr3_aa: CSAKGDRGHYEQYF
j_call: TRBJ2-7
v_call: TRBV20-1
clone_size: many
d_call: TRBD1

cdr3_nt: TGTGCCAGCAGGACAGAGGGTGCCAAAAACATTCAGTACTTC
cdr3_aa: CASRTEGAKNIQYF
j_call: TRBJ2-4
v_call: TRBV7-9
clone_size: many
d_call: NA

cdr3_nt: TGCGCCAGCAGCCAAGACTTCTCTGGGGGTTCAGAGACCCAGTACTTC
cdr3_aa: CASSQDFSGGSETQYF
j_call: TRBJ2-5
v_call: TRBV4-3
clone_size: many
d_call: NA

cdr3_nt: TGTGCCAGCAGTTTAGAGGGGCGCGGGGATGAAAAACTGTTTTTT
cdr3_aa: CASSLEGRGDEKLFF
j_call: TRBJ1-4
v_call: TRBV27
clone_size: NA
d_call: NA

cdr3_nt: TGTGCCAGCAGTATGGGACAGGGACGAGCTTTCTTT
cdr3_aa: CASSMGQGRAFF
j_call: TRBJ1-1
v_call: TRBV12-3/TRBV12-4
clone_size: many
d_call: TRBD1

cdr3_nt: TGTGCCAGCAGCACAACTAGCGGGAGACGAACAGAGACCCAGTACTTC
cdr3_aa: CASSTTSGRRTETQYF
j_call: TRBJ2-5
v_call: TRBV7-8
clone_size: few
d_call: TRBD2

cdr3_nt: TGTGCCAGCAGGGTGGGACTAGCGGGGAATGAGCAGTTCTTC
cdr3_aa: CASRVGLAGNEQFF
j_call: TRBJ2-1
v_call: TRBV28
clone_size: NA
d_call: TRBD2

cdr3_nt: TGTGCCAGCAGCTACACTCGGGACAGGGACTACAATGAGCAGTTCTTC
cdr3_aa: CASSYTRDRDYNEQFF
j_call: TRBJ2-1
v_call: TRBV11-3
clone_size: NA
d_call: TRBD1

cdr3_nt: TGTGCCAGTAGTCTCGGACAGACGAACACCGGGGAGCTGTTTTTT
cdr3_aa: CASSLGQTNTGELFF
j_call: TRBJ2-2
v_call: TRBV19
clone_size: many
d_call: NA

cdr3_nt: TGTGCCAGCAGTCAGGGGTGGAACTATGGCTACACCTTC
cdr3_aa: CASSQGWNYGYTF
j_call: TRBJ1-2
v_call: TRBV6-1
clone_size: many
d_call: NA

cdr3_nt: TGCAGTGCTAGAGTAAGGGATACGCAGTATTTT
cdr3_aa: CSARVRDTQYF
j_call: TRBJ2-3
v_call: TRBV20-1
clone_size: many
d_call: NA

cdr3_nt: TGTGCCAGCACCCACTTGATGAACACCGGGGAGCTGTTTTTT
cdr3_aa: CASTHLMNTGELFF
j_call: TRBJ2-2
v_call: TRBV28
clone_size: NA
d_call: NA

cdr3_nt: TGTGCCAGCAGCTTAGTGGGTCAGGGGTTGGATGAGCAGTTCTTC
cdr3_aa: CASSLVGQGLDEQFF
j_call: TRBJ2-1
v_call: TRBV11-2
clone_size: many
d_call: NA

cdr3_nt: TGTGCCAGCATAGGCGGCCCCTCCTACGAGCAGTACTTC
cdr3_aa: CASIGGPSYEQYF
j_call: TRBJ2-7
v_call: TRBV2
clone_size: NA
d_call: NA

cdr3_nt: TGTGCCAGCAGTTTAATCCTACAGGGGGCAGATACGCAGTATTTT
cdr3_aa: CASSLILQGADTQYF
j_call: TRBJ2-3
v_call: TRBV12-3/TRBV12-4
clone_size: many
d_call: TRBD1

cdr3_nt: TGTGCCAGCAGCTTAGCAGGAACCAGAACCTACAATGAGCAGTTCTTC
cdr3_aa: CASSLAGTRTYNEQFF
j_call: TRBJ2-1
v_call: TRBV7-4
clone_size: few
d_call: NA

cdr3_nt: TGTGCCAGCAGCTTCAGGGGAACGAACACTGAAGCTTTCTTT
cdr3_aa: CASSFRGTNTEAFF
j_call: TRBJ1-1
v_call: TRBV27
clone_size: many
d_call: NA